Presented here are 2 T cell receptor beta chains from one specimen sequenced in a study of T cell therapy after organ transplantation. Sequenced by immunoSEQ multiplex PCR; TCRdb stores in-frame clones only, minus some. The profile shows roughly 48,000 clones, 94% of them singletons. For these receptors, no antigen is known. The specimen comprised CD8+ T cells from blood, sampled before autologous CMV-specific T cell therapy. The receptors shown here come from a human patient who had received a solid organ transplant and had CMV disease.

The chain recombines TRBV7-9 with TRBJ1-1; D call uncertain. The CDR3 loop spans 14 amino acids. Germline V gene sequence: CDR1 SEHNR, CDR2 FQNEAQ (reference sequence). V gave up 1 base and J gave up 0 bases, with 6 bases separating them. CDR3 in amino acids: CASSLGSMNTEAFF. CDR3 sequence (DNA): TGTGCCAGCAGCTTAGGCAGCATGAACACTGAAGCTTTCTTT.

This clone was counted only a few times. CDR3 nucleotides: TGTGCCAGTAGGAGGACTAGCGGGACCGGGGACGAGCAGTACTTC. It is translated as CASRRTSGTGDEQYF. This chain links TRBV19 with TRBJ2-7, with 12 nucleotides matching TRBD2. Trimming removed 6 bases from V and 5 bases from J; junction bases left unmatched: 8. Germline CDR1 is LNHDA and CDR2 is SQIVND (reference sequence). CDR3 length: 15 amino acids.